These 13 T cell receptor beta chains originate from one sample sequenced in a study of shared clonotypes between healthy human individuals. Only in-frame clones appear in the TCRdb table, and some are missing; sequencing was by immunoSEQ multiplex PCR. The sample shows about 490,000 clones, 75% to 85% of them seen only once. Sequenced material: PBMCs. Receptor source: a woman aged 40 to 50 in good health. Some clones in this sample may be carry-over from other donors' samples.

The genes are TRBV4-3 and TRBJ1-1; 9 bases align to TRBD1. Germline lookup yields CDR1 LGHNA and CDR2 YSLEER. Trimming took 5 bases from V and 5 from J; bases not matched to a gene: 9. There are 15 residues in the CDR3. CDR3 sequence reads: CASSFQGTGITEAFF. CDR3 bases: TGCGCCAGCAGCTTCCAAGGGACAGGGATAACTGAAGCTTTCTTT.

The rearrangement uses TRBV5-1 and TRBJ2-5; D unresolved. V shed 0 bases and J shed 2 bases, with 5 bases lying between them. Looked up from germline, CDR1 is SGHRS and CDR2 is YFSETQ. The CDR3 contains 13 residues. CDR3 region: CASSLAQQETQYF. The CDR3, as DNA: TGCGCCAGCAGCTTGGCTCAGCAAGAGACCCAGTACTTC.

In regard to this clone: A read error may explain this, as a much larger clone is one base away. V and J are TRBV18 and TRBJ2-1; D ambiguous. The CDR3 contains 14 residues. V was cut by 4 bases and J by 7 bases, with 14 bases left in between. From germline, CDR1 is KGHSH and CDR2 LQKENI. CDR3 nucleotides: TGTGCCAGCTCACGTGGGATCCTGGGGAATGAGCAGTTCTTC. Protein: CASSRGILGNEQFF.

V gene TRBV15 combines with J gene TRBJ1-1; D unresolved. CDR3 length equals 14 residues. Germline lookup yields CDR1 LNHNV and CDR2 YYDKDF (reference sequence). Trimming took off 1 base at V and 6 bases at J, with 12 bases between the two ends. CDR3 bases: TGTGCCACCAGCAGAGTGACGCCGAGGCCTGAAGCTTTCTTT. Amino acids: CATSRVTPRPEAFF. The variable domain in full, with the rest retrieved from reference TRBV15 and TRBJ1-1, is DAMVIQNPRYQVTQFGKPVTLSCSQTLNHNVMYWYQQKSSQAPKLLFHYYDKDFNNEADTPDNFQSRRPNTSFCFLDIRSPGLGDTAMYLCATSRVTPRPEAFFGQGTRLTVV.

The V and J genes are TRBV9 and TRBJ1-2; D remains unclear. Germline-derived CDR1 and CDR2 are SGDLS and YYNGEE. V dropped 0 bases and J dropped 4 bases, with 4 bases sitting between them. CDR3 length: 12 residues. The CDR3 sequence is CASSVDSYGYTF. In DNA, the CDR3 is TGTGCCAGCAGCGTAGATAGCTATGGCTACACCTTC. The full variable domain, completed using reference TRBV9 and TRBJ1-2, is DSGVTQTPKHLITATGQRVTLRCSPRSGDLSVYWYQQSLDQGLQFLIQYYNGEERAKGNILERFSAQQFPDLHSELNLSSLELGDSALYFCASSVDSYGYTFGSGTRLTVV.

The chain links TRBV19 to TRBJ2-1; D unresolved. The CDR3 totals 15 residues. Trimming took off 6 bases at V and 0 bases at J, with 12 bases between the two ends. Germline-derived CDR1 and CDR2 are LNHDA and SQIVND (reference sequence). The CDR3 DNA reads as TGTGCCAGTAGGGAAATACGGAGCTCCTACAATGAGCAGTTCTTC. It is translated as CASREIRSSYNEQFF. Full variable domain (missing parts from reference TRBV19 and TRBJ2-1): DGGITQSPKYLFRKEGQNVTLSCEQNLNHDAMYWYRQDPGQGLRLIYYSQIVNDFQKGDIAEGYSVSREKKESFPLTVTSAQKNPTAFYLCASREIRSSYNEQFFGPGTRLTVL.

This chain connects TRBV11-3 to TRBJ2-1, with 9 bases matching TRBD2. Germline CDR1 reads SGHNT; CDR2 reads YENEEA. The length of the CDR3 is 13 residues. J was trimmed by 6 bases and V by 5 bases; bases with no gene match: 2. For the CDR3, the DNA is TGTGCCAGCAGCCAGACTAGCGGCAATGAGCAGTTCTTC. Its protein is CASSQTSGNEQFF.

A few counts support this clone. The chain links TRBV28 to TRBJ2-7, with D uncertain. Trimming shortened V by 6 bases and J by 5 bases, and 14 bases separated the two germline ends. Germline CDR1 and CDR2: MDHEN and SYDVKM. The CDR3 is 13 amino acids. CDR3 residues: CASRRYAWDEQYF. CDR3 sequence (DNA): TGTGCCAGCAGACGTTATGCCTGGGACGAGCAGTACTTC.

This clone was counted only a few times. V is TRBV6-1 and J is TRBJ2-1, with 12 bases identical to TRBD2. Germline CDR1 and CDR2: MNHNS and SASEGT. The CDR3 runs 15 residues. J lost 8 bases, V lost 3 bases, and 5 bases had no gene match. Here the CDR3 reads CASSEPGLAGYEQFF. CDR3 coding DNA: TGTGCCAGCAGTGAGCCAGGACTAGCGGGATATGAGCAGTTCTTC.

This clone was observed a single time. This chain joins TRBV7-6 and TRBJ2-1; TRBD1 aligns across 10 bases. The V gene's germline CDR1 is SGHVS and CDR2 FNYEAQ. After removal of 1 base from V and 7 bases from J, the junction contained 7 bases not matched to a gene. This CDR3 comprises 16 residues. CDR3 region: CASSLGGTGAGNEQFF. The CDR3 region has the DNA TGTGCCAGCAGCTTAGGGGGGACAGGGGCAGGGAATGAGCAGTTCTTC.

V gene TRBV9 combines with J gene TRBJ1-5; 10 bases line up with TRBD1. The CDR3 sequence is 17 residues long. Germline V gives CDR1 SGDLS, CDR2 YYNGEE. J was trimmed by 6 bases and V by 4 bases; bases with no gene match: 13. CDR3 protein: CASSTPGQGNDGQPQHF. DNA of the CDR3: TGTGCCAGCAGCACACCGGGACAGGGGAACGATGGTCAGCCCCAGCATTTT.

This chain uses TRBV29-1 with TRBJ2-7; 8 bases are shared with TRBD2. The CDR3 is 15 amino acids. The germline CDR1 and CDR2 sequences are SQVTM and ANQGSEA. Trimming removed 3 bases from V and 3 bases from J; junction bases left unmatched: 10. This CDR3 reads CSVEVPSGGHYEQYF. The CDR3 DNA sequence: TGCAGCGTTGAGGTCCCCAGCGGGGGACACTACGAGCAGTACTTC.

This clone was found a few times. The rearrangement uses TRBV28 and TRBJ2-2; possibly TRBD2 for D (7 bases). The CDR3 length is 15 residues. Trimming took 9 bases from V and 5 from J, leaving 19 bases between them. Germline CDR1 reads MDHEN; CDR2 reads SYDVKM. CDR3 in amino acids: CASVTAGRGTGELFF. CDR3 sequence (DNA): TGTGCCAGTGTAACCGCGGGGAGGGGGACCGGGGAGCTGTTTTTT.